A selection of T cell receptor beta chains follows, all from one sample in a study of T cell responses to AZD1222 COVID-19 vaccine. Assay: immunoSEQ multiplex PCR; the TCRdb copy retains only in-frame clones and omits some. The data contain some 150,000 clones, approximately 93% of them singletons. The sequenced sample was peripheral blood, obtained on day 0 of MenACWY control vaccination. Receptors were obtained from an adult in good health. CDR3s include the opening cysteine and the closing phenylalanine or tryptophan.

v_gene	CDR3aa
TRBV5-1	CASSLGTQNTEAFF
TRBV7-6	CASSPGQGTYEQYF
TRBV24-1	CATSDDGTPYGYTF
TRBV7-9	CASSLVGSSGGADEQYF
TRBV30	CAWRLKENTEAFF
TRBV4-2	CASSRRQTNEKLFF
TRBV11-1	CASSLSGQGSGELFF
TRBV2	CASSEQGNTEAFF
TRBV2	CASSGAANEKLFF
TRBV2	CASSGQGYEQYF
TRBV28	CASREDRGATEAFF
TRBV20-1	CSAPRAEKLFF
TRBV6-5	CASNLAGASTDTQYF
TRBV7-9	CASSSGSGTYEQYF
TRBV5-4	CASTSQGVDEQYF
TRBV6-2/TRBV6-3	CASSTRDHKNGELFF
TRBV30	CAWSVRGRWTEAFF
TRBV2	CASSGLRDSSEQYF
TRBV7-9	CASSPWTGNTEAFF
TRBV9	CASSVRTGGWNEQFF
TRBV27	CASGAWGAYEQYF
TRBV2	CASSETDRQKAFF
TRBV5-4	CASSPTREQETQYF